The T cell receptor (beta chain) described here comes from a study of early T cells in non-severe SARS-CoV-2 infection. The wider study: Sequencing input comprised bulk RNA from unsorted whole blood; chain pairing was not available. Study observations and caveats: The study's VDJdb matching favored anti-spike CD8 responses and missed private and CD4 specificities.

Each cDNA molecule carried a unique molecular identifier. From the 5' RACE reads, TCRdb called clonotypes with MiXCR, one entry per CDR3 protein. The sample holds around 45,000 distinct CDR3 sequences, 3% to 4% seen once. There are 20 residues in the CDR3. The V gene's germline CDR1 is SGHAT and CDR2 FQNNGV. Deletions cut 0 bases from V and 7 bases from J, with 27 bases between. The sample holds many counts of this clonotype. Its specificity is unknown. This chain connects TRBV11-2 to TRBJ2-2, with D possibly matching TRBD2 (10 bases). Sequencing used whole blood. The sequence was collected from an adult who was a healthcare worker with PCR-confirmed SARS-CoV-2 infection or an uninfected control (not recorded which). In DNA form, the CDR3 reads TGTGCCAGCAGCTTAGACGGGACAGGGTTCACTAGCGGGAAGAGCGGGGAGCTGTTTTTT. It specifies CASSLDGTGFTSGKSGELFF.